This T cell receptor beta chain was sequenced during a study of T cells in Graves' hyperthyroidism and ophthalmopathy. Amplified TCR beta CDR3 regions came from RNA transcripts. The primer set for the first-round RT-PCR of the TCR CDR3 was HTBI. Using its own MiXCR run on the multiplex PCR reads, TCRdb lists one record per CDR3 protein. The data show about 570,000 distinct CDR3 sequences, with around 45% seen just once and 15% to 20% held by the top ten. In this sample, this clonotype turned up many times. On the basis of clinical symptoms, serum thyroxine and TRAb, thyroid ultrasound and orbital computed tomography, diagnoses were made. Germline V gives CDR1 DFQATT, CDR2 SNEGSKA (reference sequence). V lost 7 bases, J lost 4 bases, and 20 bases lay in between. This CDR3 has 14 residues.

The sequenced material came from peripheral blood or thyroid tissue (not recorded which). The chain combines TRBV20-1 with TRBJ2-7, with D possibly being TRBD1 or TRBD2 (5 bases each). The sequence was obtained from an adult woman with Graves' disease, either hyperthyroidism or ophthalmopathy (not recorded which). The CDR3 sequence is CSVPKKGSSYEQYF. The CDR3 DNA sequence: TGCAGTGTACCCAAAAAGGGGAGCAGTTACGAGCAGTACTTC.